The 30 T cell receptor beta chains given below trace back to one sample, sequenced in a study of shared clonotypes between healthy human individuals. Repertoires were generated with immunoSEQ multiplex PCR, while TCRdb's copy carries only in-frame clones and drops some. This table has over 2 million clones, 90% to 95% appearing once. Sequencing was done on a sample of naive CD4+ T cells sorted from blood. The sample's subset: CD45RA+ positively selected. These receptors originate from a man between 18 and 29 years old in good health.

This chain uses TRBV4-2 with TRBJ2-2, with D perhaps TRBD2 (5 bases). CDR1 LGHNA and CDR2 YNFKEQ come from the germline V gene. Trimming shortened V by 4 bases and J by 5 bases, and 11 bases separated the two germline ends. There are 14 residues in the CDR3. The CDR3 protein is CASSLRSGTGELFF. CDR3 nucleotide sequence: TGTGCCAGCAGCCTCCGGTCGGGGACCGGGGAGCTGTTTTTT.

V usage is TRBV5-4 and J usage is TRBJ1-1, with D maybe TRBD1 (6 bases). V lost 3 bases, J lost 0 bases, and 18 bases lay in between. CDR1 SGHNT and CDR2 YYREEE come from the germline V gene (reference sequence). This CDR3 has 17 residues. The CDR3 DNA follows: TGTGCCAGCAGCTCCTCCGGGACAAAATGGGTGAACACTGAAGCTTTCTTT. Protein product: CASSSSGTKWVNTEAFF.

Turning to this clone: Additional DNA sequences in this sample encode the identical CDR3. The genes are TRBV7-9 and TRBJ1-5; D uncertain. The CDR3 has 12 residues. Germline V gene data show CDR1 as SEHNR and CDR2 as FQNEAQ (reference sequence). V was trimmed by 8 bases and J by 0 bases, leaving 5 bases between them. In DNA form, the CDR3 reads TGTGCCAGCGGAGATAGCAATCAGCCCCAGCATTTT. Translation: CASGDSNQPQHF.

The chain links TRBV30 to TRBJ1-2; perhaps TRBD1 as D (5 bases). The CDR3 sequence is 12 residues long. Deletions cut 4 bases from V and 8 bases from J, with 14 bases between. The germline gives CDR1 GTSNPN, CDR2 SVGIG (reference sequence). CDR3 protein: CAWNQGVGGYTF. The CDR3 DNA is TGTGCCTGGAACCAGGGTGTAGGGGGCTACACCTTC.

CDR3 coding DNA: TGTGCCAGCAGTTTGGCAGGGAGGCCAGAGACCCAGTACTTC. Encoded protein: CASSLAGRPETQYF. The chain links TRBV28 to TRBJ2-5, with D perhaps TRBD2 (6 bases). Trimming shortened V by 3 bases and J by 4 bases, and 12 bases separated the two germline ends. The germline gives CDR1 MDHEN, CDR2 SYDVKM. The CDR3 has 14 residues.

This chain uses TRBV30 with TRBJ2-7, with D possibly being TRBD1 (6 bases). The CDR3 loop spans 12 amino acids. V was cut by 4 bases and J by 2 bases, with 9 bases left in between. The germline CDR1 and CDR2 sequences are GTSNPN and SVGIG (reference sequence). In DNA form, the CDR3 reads TGTGCCTGGAATGGGGACACCTACGAGCAGTACTTC. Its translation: CAWNGDTYEQYF.

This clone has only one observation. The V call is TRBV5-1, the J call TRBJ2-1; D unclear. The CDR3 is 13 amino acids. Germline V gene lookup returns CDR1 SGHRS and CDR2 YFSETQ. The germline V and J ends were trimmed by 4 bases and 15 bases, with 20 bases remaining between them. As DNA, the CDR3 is TGCGCCAGCAGCCCCGAGGCGGCTTCCCCTCCGTTCTTC. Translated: CASSPEAASPPFF.

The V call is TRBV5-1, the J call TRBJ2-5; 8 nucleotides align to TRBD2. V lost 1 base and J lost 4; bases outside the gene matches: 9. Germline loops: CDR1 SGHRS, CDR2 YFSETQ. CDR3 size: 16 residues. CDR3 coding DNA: TGCGCCAGCAGCTTGACCGGGGGGGCCCTTTCAGAGACCCAGTACTTC. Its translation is CASSLTGGALSETQYF.

CDR3 nucleotide sequence: TGTGCCAGCAGTTCGACACCCAACACTGAAGCTTTCTTT. Translation: CASSSTPNTEAFF. The V and J genes are TRBV6-1 and TRBJ1-1; D gene ambiguous. The V end lost 5 bases, the J end lost 2 bases, and 9 bases lay between the germline ends. The CDR3 is made up of 13 amino acids. The germline V gene encodes CDR1 MNHNS and CDR2 SASEGT.

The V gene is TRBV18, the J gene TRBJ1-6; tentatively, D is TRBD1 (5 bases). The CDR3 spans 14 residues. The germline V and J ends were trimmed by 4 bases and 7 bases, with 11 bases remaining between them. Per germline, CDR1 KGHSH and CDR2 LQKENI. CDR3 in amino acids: CASSQGSQNSPLHF. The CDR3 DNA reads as TGTGCCAGCTCACAGGGGAGTCAGAATTCACCCCTCCACTTT.

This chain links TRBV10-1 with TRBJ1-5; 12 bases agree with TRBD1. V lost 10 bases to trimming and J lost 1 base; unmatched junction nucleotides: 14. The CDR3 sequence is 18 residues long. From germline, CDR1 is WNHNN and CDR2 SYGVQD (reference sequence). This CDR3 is CATLRPGQGAGSNQPQHF. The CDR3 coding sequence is TGCGCCACCTTAAGGCCGGGACAGGGGGCAGGAAGCAATCAGCCCCAGCATTTT.

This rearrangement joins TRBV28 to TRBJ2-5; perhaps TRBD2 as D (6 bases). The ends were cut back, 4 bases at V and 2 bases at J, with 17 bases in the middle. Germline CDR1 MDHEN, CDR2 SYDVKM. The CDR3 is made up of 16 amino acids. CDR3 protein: CASSSPGRAGQETQYF. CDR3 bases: TGTGCCAGCAGTTCCCCGGGACGGGCGGGACAAGAGACCCAGTACTTC.

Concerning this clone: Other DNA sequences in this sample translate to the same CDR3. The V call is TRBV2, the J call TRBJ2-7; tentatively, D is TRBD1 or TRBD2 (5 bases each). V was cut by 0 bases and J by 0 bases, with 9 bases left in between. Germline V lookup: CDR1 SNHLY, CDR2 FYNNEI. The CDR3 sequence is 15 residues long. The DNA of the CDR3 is TGTGCCAGCAGTGAAGCCCCAGGGAGCTCCTACGAGCAGTACTTC. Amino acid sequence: CASSEAPGSSYEQYF.

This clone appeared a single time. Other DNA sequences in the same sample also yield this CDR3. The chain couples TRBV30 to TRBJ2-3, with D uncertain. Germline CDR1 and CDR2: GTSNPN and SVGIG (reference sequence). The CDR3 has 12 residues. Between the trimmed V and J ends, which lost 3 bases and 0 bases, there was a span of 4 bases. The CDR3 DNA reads TGTGCCTGGAGCCAGAGCACAGATACGCAGTATTTT. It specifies CAWSQSTDTQYF.

The CDR3 sequence: CASRNTGTFYEQYF. The CDR3 bases are TGTGCCAGCAGGAATACCGGGACCTTTTACGAGCAGTACTTC. The chain has TRBV7-2 and TRBJ2-7, with D perhaps matching TRBD1 or TRBD2 (5 bases each). V lost 6 bases and J lost 4, with 16 bases in between. Per germline, CDR1 SGHTA and CDR2 FQGNSA. The CDR3 length is 14 residues.

The CDR3 nucleotides are TGTGCCAGCAGCTTCAGACTAGCCTCTCAAGAGACCCAGTACTTC. Its translation is CASSFRLASQETQYF. This sequence joins TRBV7-9 and TRBJ2-5; 7 nucleotides agree with TRBD2. There are 15 residues in the CDR3. Trimming took 3 bases from V and 2 from J; bases not matched to a gene: 6. Per germline, CDR1 SEHNR and CDR2 FQNEAQ (reference sequence).

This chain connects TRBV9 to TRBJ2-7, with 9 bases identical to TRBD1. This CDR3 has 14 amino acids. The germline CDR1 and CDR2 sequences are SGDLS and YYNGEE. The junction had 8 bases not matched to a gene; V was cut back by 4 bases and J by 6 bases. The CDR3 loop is CASSSGTGFPEQYF. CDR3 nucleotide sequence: TGTGCCAGCAGCTCCGGGACAGGGTTCCCCGAGCAGTACTTC.

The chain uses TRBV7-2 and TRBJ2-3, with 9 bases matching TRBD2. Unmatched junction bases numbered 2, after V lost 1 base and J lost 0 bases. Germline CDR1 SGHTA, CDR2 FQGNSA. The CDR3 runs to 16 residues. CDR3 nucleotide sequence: TGTGCCAGCAGCTTAGTGCTAGCGGGGAGCACAGATACGCAGTATTTT. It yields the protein CASSLVLAGSTDTQYF. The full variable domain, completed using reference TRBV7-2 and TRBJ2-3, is GAGVSQSPSNKVTEKGKDVELRCDPISGHTALYWYRQSLGQGLEFLIYFQGNSAPDKSGLPSDRFSAERTGGSVSTLTIQRTQQEDSAVYLCASSLVLAGSTDTQYFGPGTRLTVL.

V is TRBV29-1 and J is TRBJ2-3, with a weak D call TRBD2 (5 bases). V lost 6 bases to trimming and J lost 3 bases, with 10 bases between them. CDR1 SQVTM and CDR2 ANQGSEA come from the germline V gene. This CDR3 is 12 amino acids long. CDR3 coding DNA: TGCAGCGTATCCCGGGGAACAGATACGCAGTATTTT. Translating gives CSVSRGTDTQYF.

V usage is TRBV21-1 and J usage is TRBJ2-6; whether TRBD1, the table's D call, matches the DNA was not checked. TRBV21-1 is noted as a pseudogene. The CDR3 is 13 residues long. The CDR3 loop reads CATKGPGANVLTF. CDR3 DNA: TGTGCCACGAAGGGGCCTGGGGCCAACGTCCTGACTTTC.

The CDR3 DNA follows: TGTGCCAGCAGCACAACTGGTAGGGACGGTGACTATGGCTACACCTTC. Its translation is CASSTTGRDGDYGYTF. V and J are TRBV7-8 and TRBJ1-2; D is perhaps TRBD1 (5 bases). Deletions cut 5 bases from V and 3 bases from J, with 19 bases between. Germline assignment: CDR1 SGHVS and CDR2 FQNEAQ. The length of the CDR3 is 16 residues.

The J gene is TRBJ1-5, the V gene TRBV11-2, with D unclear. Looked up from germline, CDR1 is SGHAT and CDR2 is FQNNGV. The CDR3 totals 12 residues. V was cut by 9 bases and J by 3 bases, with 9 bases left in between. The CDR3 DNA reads TGTGCCAGTAGCAGTACCAATCAGCCCCAGCATTTT. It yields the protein CASSSTNQPQHF.

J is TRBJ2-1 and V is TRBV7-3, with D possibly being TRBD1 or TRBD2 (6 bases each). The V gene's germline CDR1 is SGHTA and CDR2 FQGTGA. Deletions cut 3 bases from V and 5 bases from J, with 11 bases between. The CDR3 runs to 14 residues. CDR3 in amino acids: CASSFYRGHNEQFF. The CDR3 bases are TGTGCCAGCAGCTTTTATCGGGGGCACAATGAGCAGTTCTTC.

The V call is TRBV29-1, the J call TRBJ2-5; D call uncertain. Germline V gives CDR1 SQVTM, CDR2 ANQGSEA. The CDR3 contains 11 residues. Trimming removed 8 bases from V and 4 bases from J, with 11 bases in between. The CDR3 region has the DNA TGCAGCCTCCAATTGGGAGAGACCCAGTACTTC. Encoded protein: CSLQLGETQYF. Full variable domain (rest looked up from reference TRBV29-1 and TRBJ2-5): SAVISQKPSRDICQRGTSLTIQCQVDSQVTMMFWYRQQPGQSLTLIATANQGSEATYESGFVIDKFPISRPNLTFSTLTVSNMSPEDSSIYLCSLQLGETQYFGPGTRLLVL.

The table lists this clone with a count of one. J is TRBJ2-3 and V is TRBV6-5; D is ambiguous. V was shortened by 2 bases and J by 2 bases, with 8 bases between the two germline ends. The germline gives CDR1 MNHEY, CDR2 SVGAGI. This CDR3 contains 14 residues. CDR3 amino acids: CASSYGQATDTQYF. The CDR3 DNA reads TGTGCCAGCAGTTACGGGCAGGCCACAGATACGCAGTATTTT.

In DNA form, the CDR3 reads TGTGCCAGCTCACCAACGGCGGGGTCCCAAGAGACCCAGTACTTC. Protein product: CASSPTAGSQETQYF. The rearrangement links TRBV18 to TRBJ2-5, with D tentatively TRBD2 (6 bases). This CDR3 has 15 amino acids. Germline V gene lookup returns CDR1 KGHSH and CDR2 LQKENI. V lost 2 bases and J lost 1, with 11 bases in between.

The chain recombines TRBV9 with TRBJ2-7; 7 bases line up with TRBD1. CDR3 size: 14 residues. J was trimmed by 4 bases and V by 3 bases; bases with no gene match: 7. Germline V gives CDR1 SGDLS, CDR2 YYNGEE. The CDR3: CASSAPGQRYEQYF. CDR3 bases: TGTGCCAGCAGCGCCCCGGGACAGAGGTACGAGCAGTACTTC.

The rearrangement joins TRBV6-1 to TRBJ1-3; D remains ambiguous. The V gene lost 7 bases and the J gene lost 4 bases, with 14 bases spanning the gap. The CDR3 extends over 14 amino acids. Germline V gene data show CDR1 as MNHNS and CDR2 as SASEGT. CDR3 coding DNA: TGTGCCAGCACCCCAGGACTCCTAGGAAACACCATATATTTT. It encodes CASTPGLLGNTIYF.

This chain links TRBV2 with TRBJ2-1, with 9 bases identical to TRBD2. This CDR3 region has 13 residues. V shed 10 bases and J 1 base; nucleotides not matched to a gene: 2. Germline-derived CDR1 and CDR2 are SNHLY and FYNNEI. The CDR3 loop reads CATSGKSYNEQFF. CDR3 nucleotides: TGTGCCACTAGCGGGAAGTCCTACAATGAGCAGTTCTTC.

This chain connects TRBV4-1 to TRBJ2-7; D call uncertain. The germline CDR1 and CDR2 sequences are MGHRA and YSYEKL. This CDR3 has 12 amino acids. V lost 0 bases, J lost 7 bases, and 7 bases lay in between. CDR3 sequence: CASSQEAGEQYF. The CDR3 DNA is TGCGCCAGCAGCCAAGAGGCCGGGGAGCAGTACTTC.